This T cell receptor (beta chain) was identified in a study of blood T cells in healthy people across ages. Findings of the study overall: Naive T cell percentage strongly correlated with TCR beta diversity. Per million T cells, TCR beta diversity dropped about linearly as age rose.

The CDR3 contains 13 residues. CDR1 is MNHNS and CDR2 is SASEGT in the germline V gene. V trimming: 11 bases; J trimming: 3 bases; junction bases outside the gene matches: 9. Primers used in a second PCR of about 6 to 12 cycles were a sample-barcoded 5' primer and a J-beta primer mix. TCRdb itself ran the 5' RACE reads through MiXCR, one entry per CDR3 protein. The repertoire has 1.2 million to 1.5 million distinct CDR3 sequences, 40% to 50% of them found once; the top ten carry roughly 8.2%. In regard to this clonotype: Its antigen is currently unknown.

The sample consisted of blood. The source is a woman between 18 and 29 years old in good health. V and J are TRBV6-1 and TRBJ2-5; TRBD1 aligns across 7 bases. The CDR3 protein is CASVTGVKETQYF. CDR3 nucleotide sequence: TGTGCCTCGGTCACAGGGGTTAAAGAGACCCAGTACTTC.